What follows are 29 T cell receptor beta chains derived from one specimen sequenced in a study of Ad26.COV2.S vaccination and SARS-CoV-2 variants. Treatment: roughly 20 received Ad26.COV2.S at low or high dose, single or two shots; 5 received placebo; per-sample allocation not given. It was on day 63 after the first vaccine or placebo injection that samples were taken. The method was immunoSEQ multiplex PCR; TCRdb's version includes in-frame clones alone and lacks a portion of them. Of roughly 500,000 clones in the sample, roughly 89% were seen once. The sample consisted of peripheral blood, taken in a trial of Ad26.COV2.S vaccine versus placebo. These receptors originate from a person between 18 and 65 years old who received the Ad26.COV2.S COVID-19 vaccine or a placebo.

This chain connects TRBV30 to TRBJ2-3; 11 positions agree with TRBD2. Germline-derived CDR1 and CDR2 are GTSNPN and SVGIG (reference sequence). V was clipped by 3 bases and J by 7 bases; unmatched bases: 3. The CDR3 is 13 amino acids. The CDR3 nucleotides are TGTGCCTGGAGACTAGCGGGGGTTAATACGCAGTATTTT. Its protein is CAWRLAGVNTQYF.

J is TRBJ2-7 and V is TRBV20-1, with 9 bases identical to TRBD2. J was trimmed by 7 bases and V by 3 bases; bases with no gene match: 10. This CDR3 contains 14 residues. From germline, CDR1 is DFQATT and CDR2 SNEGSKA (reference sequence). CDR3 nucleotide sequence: TGCAGTGCTAGTTGGCCTAGCGGGATGCGGGAGCAGTACTTC. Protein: CSASWPSGMREQYF.

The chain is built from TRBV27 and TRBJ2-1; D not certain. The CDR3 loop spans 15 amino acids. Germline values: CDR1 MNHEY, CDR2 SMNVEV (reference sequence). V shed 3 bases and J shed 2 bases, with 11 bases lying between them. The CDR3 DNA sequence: TGTGCCAGCAGTTTCGCGCCCACCCCCTACAATGAGCAGTTCTTC. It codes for CASSFAPTPYNEQFF.

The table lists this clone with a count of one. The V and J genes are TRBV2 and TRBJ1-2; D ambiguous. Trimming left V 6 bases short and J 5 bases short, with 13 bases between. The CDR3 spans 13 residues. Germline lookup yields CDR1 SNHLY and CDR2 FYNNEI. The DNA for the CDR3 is TGTGCCAGCAGCCTGGCGGAGCAATATGGCTACACCTTC. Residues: CASSLAEQYGYTF.

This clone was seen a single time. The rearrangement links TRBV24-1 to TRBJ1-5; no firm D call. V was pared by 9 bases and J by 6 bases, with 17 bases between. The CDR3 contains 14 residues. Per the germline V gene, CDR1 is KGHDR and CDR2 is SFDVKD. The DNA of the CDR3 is TGTGCCACCGCGGAGGGTGTGGGAGGTCAGCCCCAGCATTTT. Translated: CATAEGVGGQPQHF.

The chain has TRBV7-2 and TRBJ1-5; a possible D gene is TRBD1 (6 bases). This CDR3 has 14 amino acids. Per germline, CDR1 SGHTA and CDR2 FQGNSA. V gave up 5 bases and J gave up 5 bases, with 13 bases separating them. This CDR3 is CASSPHQGYQPQHF. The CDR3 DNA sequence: TGTGCCAGCAGCCCTCATCAGGGGTATCAGCCCCAGCATTTT.

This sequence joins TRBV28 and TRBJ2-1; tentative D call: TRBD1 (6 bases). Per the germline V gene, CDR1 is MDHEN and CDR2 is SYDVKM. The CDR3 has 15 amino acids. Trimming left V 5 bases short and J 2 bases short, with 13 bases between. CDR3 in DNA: TGTGCCAGCAGTCGCCTACAGGGTACCTACAATGAGCAGTTCTTC. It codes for CASSRLQGTYNEQFF.

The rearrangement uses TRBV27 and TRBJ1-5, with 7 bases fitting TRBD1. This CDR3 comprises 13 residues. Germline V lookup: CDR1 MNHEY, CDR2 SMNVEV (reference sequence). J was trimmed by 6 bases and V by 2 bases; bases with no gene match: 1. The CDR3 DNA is TGTGCCAGCAGTTTAGGGACAGCTCAGCCCCAGCATTTT. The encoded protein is CASSLGTAQPQHF.

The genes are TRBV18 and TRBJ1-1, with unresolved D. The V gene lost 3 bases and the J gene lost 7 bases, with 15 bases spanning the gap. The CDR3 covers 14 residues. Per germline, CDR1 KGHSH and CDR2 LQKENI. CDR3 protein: CASSPLPSSREAFF. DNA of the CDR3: TGTGCCAGCTCACCCCTTCCCAGTTCCCGTGAAGCTTTCTTT.

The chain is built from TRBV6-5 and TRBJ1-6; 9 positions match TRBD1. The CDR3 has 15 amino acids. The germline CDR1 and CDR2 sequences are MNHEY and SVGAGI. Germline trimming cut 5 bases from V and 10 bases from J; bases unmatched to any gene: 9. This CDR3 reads CASSTIRDRDSPLHF. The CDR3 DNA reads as TGTGCCAGCAGTACGATCCGGGACAGGGACTCACCCCTCCACTTT.

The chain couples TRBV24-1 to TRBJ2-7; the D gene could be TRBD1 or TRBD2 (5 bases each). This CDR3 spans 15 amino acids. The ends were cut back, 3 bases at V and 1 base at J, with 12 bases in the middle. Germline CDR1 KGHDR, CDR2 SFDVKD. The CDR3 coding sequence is TGTGCCACCAGTGATCCCCGGGGCAGTTCCTACGAGCAGTACTTC. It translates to CATSDPRGSSYEQYF.

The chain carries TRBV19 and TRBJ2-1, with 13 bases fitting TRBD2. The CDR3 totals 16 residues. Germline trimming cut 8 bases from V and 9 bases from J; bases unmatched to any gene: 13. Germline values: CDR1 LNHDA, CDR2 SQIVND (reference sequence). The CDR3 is CASSSGLAGPIGEQFF. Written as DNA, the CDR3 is TGTGCCAGTTCCTCGGGACTAGCGGGACCTATAGGTGAGCAGTTCTTC.

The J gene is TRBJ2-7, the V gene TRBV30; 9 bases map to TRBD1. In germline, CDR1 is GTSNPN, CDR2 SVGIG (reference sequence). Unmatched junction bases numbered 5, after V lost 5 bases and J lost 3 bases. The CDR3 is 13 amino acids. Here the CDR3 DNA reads TGTGCCTGGGCAGGGACAGGGCGCTACGAGCAGTACTTC. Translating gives CAWAGTGRYEQYF.

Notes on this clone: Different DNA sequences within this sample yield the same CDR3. The CDR3 sequence is CASSLGQEETQYF. CDR3 DNA: TGTGCCAGCAGCTTAGGACAGGAAGAGACCCAGTACTTC. The rearrangement uses TRBV5-4 and TRBJ2-5, with 7 bases that match TRBD1. CDR3 length: 13 amino acids. Per germline, CDR1 SGHNT and CDR2 YYREEE (reference sequence). The J segment lost 3 bases and the V segment lost 2 bases, leaving 1 base of the junction unmatched.

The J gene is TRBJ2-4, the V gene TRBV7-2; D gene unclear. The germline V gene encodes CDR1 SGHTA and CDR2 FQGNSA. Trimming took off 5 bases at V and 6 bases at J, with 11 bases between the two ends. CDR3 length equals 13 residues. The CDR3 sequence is CASSLNEGNIQYF. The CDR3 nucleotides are TGTGCCAGCAGCCTAAACGAAGGAAACATTCAGTACTTC. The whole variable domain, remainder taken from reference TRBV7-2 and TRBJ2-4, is GAGVSQSPSNKVTEKGKDVELRCDPISGHTALYWYRQSLGQGLEFLIYFQGNSAPDKSGLPSDRFSAERTGGSVSTLTIQRTQQEDSAVYLCASSLNEGNIQYFGAGTRLSVL.

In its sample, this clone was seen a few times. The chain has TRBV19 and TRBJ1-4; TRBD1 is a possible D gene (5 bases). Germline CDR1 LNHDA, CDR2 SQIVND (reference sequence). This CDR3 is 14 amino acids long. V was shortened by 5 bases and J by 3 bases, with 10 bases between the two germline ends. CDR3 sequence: CASSSEGSNEKLFF. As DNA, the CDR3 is TGTGCCAGTAGTTCGGAGGGGTCTAATGAAAAACTGTTTTTT.

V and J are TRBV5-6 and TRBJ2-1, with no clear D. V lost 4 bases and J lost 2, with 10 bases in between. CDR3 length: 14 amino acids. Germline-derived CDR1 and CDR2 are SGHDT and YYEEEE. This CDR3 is CASSGLGTYNEQFF. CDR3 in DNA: TGTGCCAGCAGCGGGCTGGGGACCTACAATGAGCAGTTCTTC.

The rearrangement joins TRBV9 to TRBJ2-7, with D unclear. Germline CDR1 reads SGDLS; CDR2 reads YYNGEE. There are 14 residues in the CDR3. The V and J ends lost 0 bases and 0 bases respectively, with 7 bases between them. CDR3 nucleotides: TGTGCCAGCAGCGTAGAGAGTTACTCCTACGAGCAGTACTTC. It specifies CASSVESYSYEQYF.

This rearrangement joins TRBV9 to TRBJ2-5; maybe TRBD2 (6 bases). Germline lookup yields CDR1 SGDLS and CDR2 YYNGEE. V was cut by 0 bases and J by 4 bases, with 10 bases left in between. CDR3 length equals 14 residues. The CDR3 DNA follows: TGTGCCAGCAGCGTAGCGGGAGTGGGAGAGACCCAGTACTTC. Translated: CASSVAGVGETQYF.

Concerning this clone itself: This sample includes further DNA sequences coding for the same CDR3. The CDR3 reads CASSPRTDTQYF. CDR3 nucleotides: TGTGCCAGCTCACCAAGGACAGATACGCAGTATTTT. This chain links TRBV18 with TRBJ2-3; D gene uncertain. Germline V gene sequence: CDR1 KGHSH, CDR2 LQKENI. This CDR3 has 12 residues. Between the trimmed V and J ends, which lost 2 bases and 3 bases, there was a span of 3 bases. Full variable domain (remainder filled in from reference TRBV18 and TRBJ2-3): NAGVMQNPRHLVRRRGQEARLRCSPMKGHSHVYWYRQLPEEGLKFMVYLQKENIIDESGMPKERFSAEFPKEGPSILRIQQVVRGDSAAYFCASSPRTDTQYFGPGTRLTVL.

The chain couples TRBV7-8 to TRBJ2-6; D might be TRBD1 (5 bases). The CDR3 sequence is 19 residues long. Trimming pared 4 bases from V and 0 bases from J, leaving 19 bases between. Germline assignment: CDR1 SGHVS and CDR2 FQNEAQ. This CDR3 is CASSSEVRAVLSGANVLTF. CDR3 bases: TGTGCCAGCAGCTCCGAGGTCAGGGCAGTCCTCTCTGGGGCCAACGTCCTGACTTTC.

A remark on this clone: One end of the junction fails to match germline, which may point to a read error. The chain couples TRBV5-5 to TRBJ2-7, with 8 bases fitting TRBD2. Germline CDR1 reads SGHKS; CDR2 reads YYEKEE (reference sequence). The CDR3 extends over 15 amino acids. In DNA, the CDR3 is TGTGTCAGCAGCTTGGTAAGCGGGAGTAGGTACGAGCAGTACTTC. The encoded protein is CVSSLVSGSRYEQYF.

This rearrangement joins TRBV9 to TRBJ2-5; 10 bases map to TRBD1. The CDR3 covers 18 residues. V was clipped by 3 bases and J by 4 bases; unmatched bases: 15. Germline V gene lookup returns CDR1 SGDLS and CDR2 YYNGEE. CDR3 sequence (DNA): TGTGCCAGCAGCGCCTTTCCCGGGACAGGGGTCCAAGGAGAGACCCAGTACTTC. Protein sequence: CASSAFPGTGVQGETQYF.

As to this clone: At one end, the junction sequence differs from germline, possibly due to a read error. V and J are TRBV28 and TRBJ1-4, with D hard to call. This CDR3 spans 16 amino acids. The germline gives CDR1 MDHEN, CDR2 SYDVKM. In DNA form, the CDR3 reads TGTGCCAGCACCTTGCAGCTCCCAGCTACTATTGAAAAACTGTTTTTT. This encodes CASTLQLPATIEKLFF. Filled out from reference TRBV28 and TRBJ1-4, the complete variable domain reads DVKVTQSSRYLVKRTGEKVFLECVQDMDHENMFWYRQDPGLGLRLIYFSYDVKMKEKGDIPEGYSVSREKKERFSLILESASTNQTSMYLCASTLQLPATIEKLFFGSGTQLSVL.

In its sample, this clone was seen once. The CDR3 is CASSLPDSMRDIQYF. CDR3 nucleotide sequence: TGTGCCAGCAGTTTACCCGACAGTATGAGGGACATTCAGTACTTC. V and J are TRBV28 and TRBJ2-4; either TRBD1 or TRBD2 may fit D (5 bases each). The V end was cut by 2 bases, the J end by 8 bases, with 16 bases between. The CDR3 covers 15 residues. Per germline, CDR1 MDHEN and CDR2 SYDVKM.

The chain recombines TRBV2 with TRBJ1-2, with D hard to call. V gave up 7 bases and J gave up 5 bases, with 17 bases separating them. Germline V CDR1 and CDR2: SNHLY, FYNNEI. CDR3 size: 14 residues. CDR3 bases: TGTGCCAGCAAGTCGGCCAGACTAGATTATGGCTACACCTTC. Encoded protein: CASKSARLDYGYTF.

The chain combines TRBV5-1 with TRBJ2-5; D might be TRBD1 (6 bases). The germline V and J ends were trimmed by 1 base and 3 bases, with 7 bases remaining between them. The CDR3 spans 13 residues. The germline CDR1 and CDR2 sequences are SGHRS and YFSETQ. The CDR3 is CASSLTGKETQYF. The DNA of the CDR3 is TGCGCCAGCAGCTTGACAGGGAAAGAGACCCAGTACTTC.

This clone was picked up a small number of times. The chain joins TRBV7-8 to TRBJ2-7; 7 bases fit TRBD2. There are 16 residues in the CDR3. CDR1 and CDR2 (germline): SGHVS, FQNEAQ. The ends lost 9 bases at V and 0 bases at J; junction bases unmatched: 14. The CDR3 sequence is CASTTIAGGSSYEQYF. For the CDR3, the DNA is TGTGCCAGTACTACGATAGCGGGCGGGAGCTCCTACGAGCAGTACTTC.

Here the CDR3 DNA reads TGCGCCAGCAGCCTCGGACGGACAGGAGAAGCTTTCTTT. It is translated as CASSLGRTGEAFF. The rearrangement uses TRBV5-1 and TRBJ1-1; 7 nucleotides agree with TRBD1. Germline assignment: CDR1 SGHRS and CDR2 YFSETQ. The CDR3 contains 13 residues. With 4 bases clipped from V and 8 bases from J, the junction kept 8 bases outside the gene matches.